This TCR beta chain was found in a study of T-cell reconstitution after alpha-beta-depleted transplantation in children. This clonotype was counted many times. The antigen is undetermined. CDR3 length: 15 amino acids. In germline, CDR1 is SGHRS, CDR2 YFSETQ. Trimming at V came to 0 bases and at J to 6 bases, leaving 6 bases not matched to a gene. Researchers prepared the TCRbeta library using unique molecular identifiers, the study reports. TCRdb reprocessed the PCR reads via MiXCR and lists one record per CDR3 protein. The sample consists of hundreds of thousands of distinct CDR3 sequences, around 9.2% of them appearing once. The study's findings and limits: Most T-cell counts and diversity one year after the transplant came from T cells that were newly produced. At around two months after transplant, the alpha-beta T cells were reportedly derived from several hundred expanded clones that came from non-depleted graft cells. Some patients' high day-60 TCRbeta diversity was attributed to recipient cells surviving conditioning.

Sequenced here: PBMCs, mostly from graft donor cells, sampled 360 days after TCRalphabeta/CD19-depleted stem cell transplant. V usage is TRBV5-1 and J usage is TRBJ2-7, with 10 bases matching TRBD1. The TCR comes from a male patient aged 2 to 9 who had a stem cell transplant for acute myeloid leukemia, so the T cells may come from the graft donor. The CDR3 spells CASSLDPGQGFEQYV. The CDR3 DNA sequence: TGCGCCAGCAGCTTGGACCCGGGACAGGGGTTCGAGCAGTACGTC.